The T cell receptor (beta chain) described here comes from a study of OX40 agonist ivuxolimab in advanced cancers. The wider study: Patients treated during dose escalation were battling hepatocellular carcinoma, melanoma, renal cell or head and neck cancer. Regarding the study as a whole: Among the lowest peripheral clonal expansion occurred in 0.1-3.0 mg/kg partial responders. The authors also found low normalized T-cell clonal expansion in some nonresponders.

The table lists this clone with a few counts. As yet, its antigen is unknown. CDR1 is LNHDA, CDR2 SQIVND, per germline (reference sequence). The V end lost 3 bases, the J end lost 2 bases, and 7 bases lay between the germline ends. There are 13 residues in the CDR3. Profiled with immunoSEQ multiplex PCR; TCRdb holds only in-frame clones, not every one. The repertoire has approximately 42,000 clones, 70% to 90% of them found once; the top ten carry roughly 2.5%. Sequenced material: CD4+ or CD8+ T cells sorted from blood, taken in a trial of the OX40 agonist ivuxolimab. The sequence was collected from an adult with an advanced solid tumor such as melanoma, head and neck, liver or kidney cancer. V is TRBV19 and J is TRBJ1-2; maybe TRBD1 (6 bases). The CDR3 region has the DNA TGTGCCAGTAGTATGGGACAAAACTATGGCTACACCTTC. Translation: CASSMGQNYGYTF.